This T cell receptor (beta chain) was profiled in a study of Tregs in tolerant kidney transplant recipients. About the study: Mixed chimerism was transient after nonmyeloablative marrow transplants from related graft donors.

Assay used: immunoSEQ multiplex PCR; TCRdb lists only in-frame clones, some missing. The repertoire holds 75,000 to 80,000 clones, with approximately 90% as singletons. Germline assignment: CDR1 SGHRS and CDR2 YFSETQ. V shed 4 bases and J shed 7 bases, with 20 bases lying between them. The CDR3 loop spans 15 amino acids. Unstimulated regulatory T cells (CD4+CD25+CD127-), CD4+CD25- non-regulatory cells, CD4 and CD8 cells were FACS-sorted from thawed PBMCs. The starting material was Tregs from blood, obtained before the transplant. The origin of this receptor is a human donor who received a combined kidney and bone marrow transplant. The chain employs TRBV5-1 and TRBJ1-1; D may be TRBD1 (6 bases). CDR3: CASSPGAPRSGEAFF. CDR3 sequence (DNA): TGCGCCAGCAGCCCGGGGGCTCCCCGCTCCGGTGAAGCTTTCTTT.